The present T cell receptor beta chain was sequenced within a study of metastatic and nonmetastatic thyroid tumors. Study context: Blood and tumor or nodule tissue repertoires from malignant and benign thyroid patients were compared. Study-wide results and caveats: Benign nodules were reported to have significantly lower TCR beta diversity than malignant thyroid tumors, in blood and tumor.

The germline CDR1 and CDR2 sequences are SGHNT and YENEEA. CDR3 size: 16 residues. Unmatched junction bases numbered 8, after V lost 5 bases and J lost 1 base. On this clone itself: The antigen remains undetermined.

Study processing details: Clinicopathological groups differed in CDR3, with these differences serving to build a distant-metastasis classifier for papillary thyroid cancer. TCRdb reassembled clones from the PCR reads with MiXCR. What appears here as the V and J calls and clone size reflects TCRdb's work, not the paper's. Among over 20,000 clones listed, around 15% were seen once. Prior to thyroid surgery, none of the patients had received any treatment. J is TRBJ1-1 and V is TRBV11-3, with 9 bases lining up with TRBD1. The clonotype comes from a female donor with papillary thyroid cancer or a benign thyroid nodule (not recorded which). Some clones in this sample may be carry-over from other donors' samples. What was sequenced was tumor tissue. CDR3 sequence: CASSAGTGLSNTEAFF. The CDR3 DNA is TGTGCCAGCAGCGCGGGGACAGGGCTCTCGAACACTGAAGCTTTCTTT.